The T cell receptor beta chain described here comes from a study of identical twins. CDR3 length: 16 amino acids. V shed 5 bases and J shed 5 bases, with 18 bases lying between them. The germline V gene has CDR1 SEHNR and CDR2 FQNEAQ (reference sequence). TCRdb processed the 5' RACE reads anew with MiXCR; each CDR3 protein has one entry. The sample carries hundreds of thousands of distinct CDR3 sequences, 18% recorded once. This clonotype was counted only a few times. The sample was also reused in another study, on T cells expressing NK-cell markers.

The V gene is TRBV7-9, the J gene TRBJ1-4; no clear D gene. The sequencing sample was made of PBMCs. The receptor was derived from a woman aged 18-30 years in good health. The CDR3 nucleotides read TGTGCCAGCAGCACCCGCGACGGGAGCGAAAATGAAAAACTGTTTTTT. This codes for CASSTRDGSENEKLFF.